The 21 T cell receptor beta chains in this list originate from one sample, sequenced in a study of T cells in Graves' hyperthyroidism and ophthalmopathy. RNA transcripts provided the source from which TCR beta CDR3 regions were amplified. In the first-round RT-PCR of the TCR CDR3, the HTBI primer set was used. TCRdb passed the multiplex PCR reads through MiXCR, listing each CDR3 protein once. The sample holds about 400,000 distinct CDR3 sequences, 15% seen once. The sample consisted of blood. The receptors were gathered from a woman under 40 with Graves' hyperthyroidism.

This clonotype was seen many times. The chain links TRBV18 to TRBJ1-5; 9 bases are a match to TRBD1. From germline, CDR1 is KGHSH and CDR2 LQKENI. V was pared by 6 bases and J by 3 bases, with 6 bases of the junction left unmatched. The CDR3 covers 15 residues. This chain's CDR3 is CASSPGQGPNQPQHF. CDR3 DNA sequence: TGTGCCAGCTCGCCGGGACAGGGCCCCAATCAGCCCCAGCATTTT. Combining the CDR3 with reference TRBV18 and TRBJ1-5 gives the whole variable domain NAGVMQNPRHLVRRRGQEARLRCSPMKGHSHVYWYRQLPEEGLKFMVYLQKENIIDESGMPKERFSAEFPKEGPSILRIQQVVRGDSAAYFCASSPGQGPNQPQHFGDGTRLSIL.

This clonotype occurred many times. The chain couples TRBV30 to TRBJ2-7; TRBD1 matches at 8 bases. The germline V gene encodes CDR1 GTSNPN and CDR2 SVGIG (reference sequence). V trimming: 5 bases; J trimming: 3 bases; junction bases outside the gene matches: 9. The CDR3 extends over 14 amino acids. The CDR3 is CAWGGGQGRYEQYF. CDR3 sequence (DNA): TGTGCCTGGGGGGGTGGACAGGGACGCTACGAGCAGTACTTC. The full variable domain, its missing parts supplied by reference TRBV30 and TRBJ2-7, is SQTIHQWPATLVQPVGSPLSLECTVEGTSNPNLYWYRQAAGRGLQLLFYSVGIGQISSEVPQNLSASRPQDRQFILSSKKLLLSDSGFYLCAWGGGQGRYEQYFGPGTRLTVT.

The chain links TRBV28 to TRBJ2-1; TRBD1 aligns across 9 bases. The CDR3 has 16 amino acids. Germline CDR1 and CDR2: MDHEN and SYDVKM. V shed 3 bases, J shed 6 bases, and the junction held 9 bases outside the gene matches. Here the CDR3 DNA reads TGTGCCAGCAGTTTCCCCGGGACAGGGCGGTCCAATGAGCAGTTCTTC. It encodes CASSFPGTGRSNEQFF.

This chain links TRBV20-1 with TRBJ1-5, with 11 bases fitting TRBD1. This CDR3 contains 15 residues. Germline-derived CDR1 and CDR2 are DFQATT and SNEGSKA (reference sequence). V shed 7 bases and J 6 bases; nucleotides not matched to a gene: 11. The CDR3 DNA sequence: TGCAGTGTTAACCCCCAGGACAGGGGGCTTCAGCCCCAGCATTTT. Translating gives CSVNPQDRGLQPQHF.

This clonotype was counted between two and nine times. A much bigger clone sits one base away, suggesting this may be a read error. This chain joins TRBV20-1 and TRBJ1-1; D might be TRBD1 (5 bases). The V and J ends lost 1 base and 4 bases respectively, with 10 bases between them. The germline V gene encodes CDR1 DFQATT and CDR2 SNEGSKA (reference sequence). The CDR3 extends over 13 amino acids. CDR3 in amino acids: CSARGTGGTEAFF. CDR3 nucleotides: TGCAGTGCTAGAGGGACGGGGGGCACTGAAGCTTTCTTT.

Only a few counts were recorded for this clonotype. The genes are TRBV4-2 and TRBJ2-1; TRBD2 agrees at 11 bases. V lost 1 base to trimming and J lost 1 base; unmatched junction nucleotides: 3. The CDR3 consists of 17 residues. Germline values: CDR1 LGHNA, CDR2 YNFKEQ. CDR3 region: CASSQGGLAGSYNEQFF. CDR3 DNA: TGTGCCAGCAGCCAAGGTGGACTAGCGGGTTCCTACAATGAGCAGTTCTTC.

V and J are TRBV27 and TRBJ1-5; weak D call: TRBD1 (6 bases). V was cut by 4 bases and J by 1 base, with 11 bases left in between. Germline lookup yields CDR1 MNHEY and CDR2 SMNVEV (reference sequence). The CDR3 contains 15 residues. CDR3 sequence reads: CASSSLGQSNQPQHF. CDR3 coding DNA: TGTGCCAGCAGTTCCCTCGGACAGAGCAATCAGCCCCAGCATTTT.

The J gene is TRBJ1-1, the V gene TRBV5-6, with no clear D. The CDR3 covers 18 residues. The germline V and J ends were trimmed by 0 bases and 0 bases, with 18 bases remaining between them. CDR1 is SGHDT, CDR2 YYEEEE, per germline. CDR3: CASSLGLAKVVMNTEAFF. The CDR3 coding sequence is TGTGCCAGCAGCTTGGGATTAGCCAAAGTCGTAATGAACACTGAAGCTTTCTTT.

This clonotype showed up many times. The chain is built from TRBV28 and TRBJ2-5, with D possibly being TRBD2 (5 bases). The V end was cut by 7 bases, the J end by 1 base, with 13 bases between. Looked up from germline, CDR1 is MDHEN and CDR2 is SYDVKM. The CDR3 contains 14 residues. CDR3 sequence reads: CASNPADFQETQYF. In DNA, the CDR3 is TGTGCCAGCAACCCAGCGGACTTCCAAGAGACCCAGTACTTC.

The gene calls are TRBV6-1 and TRBJ2-5, with D possibly being TRBD1 (5 bases). The V gene's germline CDR1 is MNHNS and CDR2 SASEGT. The CDR3 covers 16 residues. Trimming left V 2 bases short and J 5 bases short, with 18 bases between. The chain's CDR3 is CASSERWGQIGETQYF. In DNA, the CDR3 is TGTGCCAGCAGTGAACGTTGGGGCCAGATCGGGGAGACCCAGTACTTC.

The rearrangement links TRBV7-9 to TRBJ2-1; maybe TRBD2 (5 bases). V was shortened by 0 bases and J by 5 bases, with 14 bases between the two germline ends. Germline values: CDR1 SEHNR, CDR2 FQNEAQ (reference sequence). This CDR3 comprises 16 residues. For the CDR3, the DNA is TGTGCCAGCAGCTTAGCGGGAGCCACCACAGACAATGAGCAGTTCTTC. Its protein product is CASSLAGATTDNEQFF.

This clonotype was counted only a few times. V and J are TRBV25-1 and TRBJ2-5, with 8 bases aligning to TRBD2. Trimming at V came to 5 bases and at J to 4 bases, leaving 9 bases not matched to a gene. The CDR3 has 15 residues. In germline, CDR1 is MGHDK, CDR2 SYGVNS. The CDR3 sequence is CASSPSLAGSETQYF. CDR3 DNA: TGTGCCAGCAGTCCTTCTTTAGCGGGATCAGAGACCCAGTACTTC.

This chain links TRBV7-9 with TRBJ1-1; no reliable D call. The germline V gene encodes CDR1 SEHNR and CDR2 FQNEAQ (reference sequence). V was trimmed by 3 bases and J by 3 bases, leaving 17 bases between them. The CDR3 loop spans 16 amino acids. The CDR3 here is CASSFYEQRGDTEAFF. For the CDR3, the DNA is TGTGCCAGCAGCTTTTATGAGCAGAGAGGCGACACTGAAGCTTTCTTT.

This clonotype was seen ten or more times. The rearrangement uses TRBV27 and TRBJ1-5; tentatively, D is TRBD1 (6 bases). The germline CDR1 and CDR2 sequences are MNHEY and SMNVEV (reference sequence). Trimming pared 8 bases from V and 5 bases from J, leaving 10 bases between. This CDR3 comprises 12 residues. CDR3 nucleotide sequence: TGTGCCAGCCGGGGGGCGGATCAGCCCCAGCATTTT. Translating gives CASRGADQPQHF.

This clonotype was found many times. This rearrangement joins TRBV3-1 to TRBJ2-3, with D hard to call. V was shortened by 2 bases and J by 0 bases, with 9 bases between the two germline ends. Per the germline V gene, CDR1 is LGHDT and CDR2 is YNNKEL (reference sequence). This CDR3 comprises 15 residues. CDR3 amino acids: CASSQQALSTDTQYF. CDR3 sequence (DNA): TGTGCCAGCAGCCAACAGGCACTCAGCACAGATACGCAGTATTTT.

This clonotype was observed a few times. V gene TRBV12-3 or TRBV12-4 combines with J gene TRBJ1-3; D uncertain. This CDR3 spans 13 amino acids. V was pared by 8 bases and J by 0 bases, with 8 bases between. The CDR3 sequence: CASRRSSGNTIYF. CDR3 sequence (DNA): TGTGCCAGCCGTCGGTCCTCTGGAAACACCATATATTTT.

As to this clonotype: This may come from a read error, since a much larger clone is one base off. CDR3: CASTNPGRRDEQFF. The CDR3 region has the DNA TGTGCCAGCACCAACCCCGGACGGCGGGATGAGCAGTTCTTC. This chain joins TRBV2 and TRBJ2-1; D is perhaps TRBD2 (5 bases). The V gene lost 7 bases and the J gene lost 8 bases, with 18 bases spanning the gap. This CDR3 is 14 amino acids long. CDR1 SNHLY and CDR2 FYNNEI come from the germline V gene.

This clonotype was picked up a small number of times. The chain joins TRBV20-1 to TRBJ1-4; D uncertain. This CDR3 spans 11 amino acids. The V gene lost 0 bases and the J gene lost 7 bases, with 3 bases spanning the gap. The germline CDR1 and CDR2 sequences are DFQATT and SNEGSKA (reference sequence). CDR3 protein: CSARDTEKLFF. The CDR3 DNA follows: TGCAGTGCTAGAGATACTGAAAAACTGTTTTTT.

This clonotype was seen many times. This sequence joins TRBV6-1 and TRBJ2-4; D ambiguous. Trimming cost V 2 bases and J 11 bases, with 13 bases left between them. The CDR3 extends over 13 amino acids. CDR1 MNHNS and CDR2 SASEGT come from the germline V gene. For the CDR3, the DNA is TGTGCCAGCAGTGAACAGCCAAGCCCCGTTCAGTACTTC. It yields the protein CASSEQPSPVQYF.

This clonotype was counted many times. V usage is TRBV20-1 and J usage is TRBJ2-1; D is undetermined. Germline CDR1 is DFQATT and CDR2 is SNEGSKA (reference sequence). Trimming took off 2 bases at V and 3 bases at J, with 14 bases between the two ends. The CDR3 consists of 15 residues. CDR3 coding DNA: TGCAGTGCTAGAAAGGACCCGAATATCTACAATGAGCAGTTCTTC. This translates into CSARKDPNIYNEQFF.

This chain links TRBV5-1 with TRBJ2-1, with D unclear. Germline values: CDR1 SGHRS, CDR2 YFSETQ. The CDR3 spans 13 residues. The V end lost 2 bases, the J end lost 8 bases, and 11 bases lay between the germline ends. The CDR3 DNA reads TGCGCCAGCAGCTTTCGGTCCCAGCATGAGCAGTTCTTC. It specifies CASSFRSQHEQFF.